Below are 3 T cell receptor beta chains sequenced from a single sample in a study of T cells in Graves' hyperthyroidism and ophthalmopathy (dated by TCRdb to the late 2010s). Libraries were built with multiplex PCR. Sequenced on an Illumina HiSeq 2000. The TCR beta CDR3 regions were amplified from RNA transcripts. The first round of RT-PCR for the TCR CDR3 was performed with the HTBI primer set and the Qiagen OneStep RT-PCR kit. Through fastp at Q25 and MiXCR, TCRdb rebuilt clones from the public reads, retaining in-frame beta chains. Merged by CDR3 protein, the rows form single entries marked with the most common genes and DNA. Recorded for this sample are hundreds of thousands of distinct CDR3 sequences; more than 12% of them occurred a single time. The leading ten clones occupy approximately 12% of the sample. Material: blood. The receptors come from a woman aged 45-65 years with Graves' ophthalmopathy.

V is TRBV19 and J is TRBJ2-2, with 13 bases matching TRBD2. The length of the CDR3 is 16 residues. After removal of 5 bases from V and 9 bases from J, the junction contained 9 bases not matched to a gene. Looked up from germline, CDR1 is LNHDA and CDR2 is SQIVND (reference sequence). The CDR3 here is CASSLGLAGVSRELFF. CDR3 DNA: TGTGCCAGTAGTCTAGGACTAGCGGGAGTTTCCCGGGAGCTGTTTTTT.

This clonotype has ten or more counts. The chain employs TRBV28 and TRBJ1-5; D not resolved. V was clipped by 5 bases and J by 0 bases, with 5 bases between them. The CDR3 sequence is 13 residues long. Germline loops: CDR1 MDHEN, CDR2 SYDVKM. The CDR3 nucleotides are TGTGCCAGCAGTGGGTTTAGCAATCAGCCCCAGCATTTT. As protein: CASSGFSNQPQHF.

This chain connects TRBV6-1 to TRBJ2-1; the match to TRBD1 covers 7 bases. This CDR3 spans 15 amino acids. J lost 2 bases, V lost 6 bases, and 7 bases had no gene match. Germline loops: CDR1 MNHNS, CDR2 SASEGT. The CDR3 DNA follows: TGTGCCAGCAGACCTGGACAGGAAACCTACAATGAGCAGTTCTTC. This codes for CASRPGQETYNEQFF.